This TCR beta chain was captured by sequencing in a study of T-cell reconstitution after alpha-beta-depleted transplantation in children. Study-level results: Surviving thymic progenitors and recipient T cells were the source of high TCRbeta diversity at day 60 in some patients. Alpha-beta T cells present about two months after transplant were reported to originate from several hundred expanded graft clones. The main origin of T-cell counts and diversity one year after transplant was newly produced T cells.

Deletions cut 6 bases from V and 3 bases from J, with 21 bases between. CDR3 length: 16 residues. CDR1 and CDR2 (germline): DFQATT, SNEGSKA (reference sequence). This clonotype was found many times. Its target is unknown. Preparation of the TCRbeta library involved a method that used unique molecular identifiers. TCRdb re-analysed the PCR reads in MiXCR, keeping a single row per CDR3 protein. The top ten clones hold over 15% of a sample with tens of thousands of distinct CDR3 sequences, roughly 4.4% of them seen once. The TCR comes from a boy under three years old who had a stem cell transplant for acute myeloid leukemia, so the T cells may come from the graft donor. The specimen comprised PBMCs, mostly from graft donor cells, sampled 180 days after TCRalphabeta/CD19-depleted stem cell transplant. This chain uses TRBV20-1 with TRBJ1-5; weak D call: TRBD1 (6 bases). CDR3 nucleotide sequence: TGCAGTGCGCTCGTAGGGGGACATAGCATCAATCAGCCCCAGCATTTT. Its protein product is CSALVGGHSINQPQHF.